The sequence of this TCR beta chain was determined in a study of Ad26.COV2.S vaccination and SARS-CoV-2 variants. Study context: Each vaccinee took Ad26.COV2.S intramuscularly, once or twice 56 days apart.

Data came from immunoSEQ multiplex PCR; TCRdb stores just in-frame clones and leaves some out. The sample records about 350,000 clones, around 83% being singletons. This clone appeared once. Other nucleotide sequences from this sample produce the same CDR3. Looked up from germline, CDR1 is SQVTM and CDR2 is ANQGSEA. V shed 7 bases and J shed 2 bases, with 9 bases lying between them. CDR3 length equals 11 residues. The sample's treatment: roughly 18 received Ad26.COV2.S at low or high dose, single or two shots; roughly five received placebo; per-sample allocation not given. Sampling happened 63 days after the first vaccine or placebo injection. A Boston adult aged 18-55 years was the donor.

This TCR was recovered from a person aged 18-65 years who received the Ad26.COV2.S COVID-19 vaccine or a placebo. This chain connects TRBV29-1 to TRBJ2-7; D perhaps matches TRBD1 (5 bases). The sample consisted of peripheral blood, taken in a trial of Ad26.COV2.S vaccine versus placebo. CDR3 region: CSGGQTYEQYF. CDR3 in DNA: TGCAGCGGGGGCCAGACCTACGAGCAGTACTTC.